The 17 T cell receptor beta chains reported below all come from one sample, sequenced in a study of T cells of healthy individuals. TCRdb re-derived calls from the 5' RACE reads in MiXCR, one entry per CDR3 protein. There are roughly 87,000 distinct CDR3 sequences in the sample; roughly 15% occur only once, and about 6% lies in the top ten. These receptors came from a human donor in good health.

This clonotype was recorded a few times. V and J are TRBV9 and TRBJ2-5, with D hard to call. The CDR3 runs 12 residues. Trimming pared 2 bases from V and 5 bases from J, leaving 7 bases between. The V gene's germline CDR1 is SGDLS and CDR2 YYNGEE. The DNA of the CDR3 is TGTGCCAGCAGCGTTGCCGGGGAGACCCAGTACTTC. This encodes CASSVAGETQYF.

As to this clonotype: This may be a read error, as it is one base from a much larger clone. This chain links TRBV30 with TRBJ1-3; D gene uncertain. This CDR3 spans 12 amino acids. Germline CDR1 GTSNPN, CDR2 SVGIG (reference sequence). The CDR3 here is CAWCVAGNTIYF. The CDR3 DNA is TGTGCCTGGTGTGTAGCAGGAAACACCATATATTTT.

This clonotype was recorded a few times. The V call is TRBV20-1, the J call TRBJ2-1, with TRBD1 matching 9 bases. The germline gives CDR1 DFQATT, CDR2 SNEGSKA (reference sequence). CDR3 length equals 15 residues. V shed 6 bases and J 0 bases; nucleotides not matched to a gene: 6. The CDR3 sequence: CSARTGASSYNEQFF. The CDR3 bases are TGCAGTGCCCGGACAGGGGCCAGCTCCTACAATGAGCAGTTCTTC.

This clonotype has just a few counts. This chain links TRBV29-1 with TRBJ2-3; 9 bases map to TRBD2. CDR3 length: 15 residues. V trimming: 3 bases; J trimming: 0 bases; junction bases outside the gene matches: 4. Per the germline V gene, CDR1 is SQVTM and CDR2 is ANQGSEA. The CDR3 loop is CSVEASGASTDTQYF. DNA for the CDR3: TGCAGCGTTGAGGCTAGCGGGGCTAGCACAGATACGCAGTATTTT.

This clonotype was recorded at least ten times. The V call is TRBV6-4, the J call TRBJ2-1; either TRBD1 or TRBD2 may fit D (6 bases each). Germline V lookup: CDR1 MRHNA, CDR2 SNTAGT. CDR3 length: 15 residues. Trimming took off 3 bases at V and 0 bases at J, with 9 bases between the two ends. DNA of the CDR3: TGTGCCAGCAGTGAAGGGGGAGGCTCCTACAATGAGCAGTTCTTC. Translation gives CASSEGGGSYNEQFF.

This clonotype has a single count. A read error is possible here, since a much larger clone lies one base away. The chain has TRBV6-2 or TRBV6-3 and TRBJ2-1; TRBD2 agrees at 11 bases. The last part of the DNA fits TRBJ2-7 better; the J call may be wrong. The CDR3 consists of 15 residues. Germline CDR1 and CDR2: MNHEY and SVGEGT. In DNA form, the CDR3 reads TGTGCCAGCAGTTACCCGGGACTAGCGGTCAATGAGCAGTACTTC. Translating it yields CASSYPGLAVNEQYF.

This clonotype was seen more than once but under ten times. The chain has TRBV2 and TRBJ2-7; D may be TRBD1 (6 bases). This CDR3 has 13 residues. Looked up from germline, CDR1 is SNHLY and CDR2 is FYNNEI. The V end was cut by 4 bases, the J end by 3 bases, with 10 bases between. The CDR3 reads CASSGQEDYEQYF. For the CDR3, the DNA is TGTGCCAGCAGTGGACAGGAAGACTACGAGCAGTACTTC.

The rearrangement uses TRBV2 and TRBJ2-5; the D gene is possibly TRBD1 (6 bases). The CDR3 runs 14 residues. Germline loops: CDR1 SNHLY, CDR2 FYNNEI. Trimming stripped 8 bases from V and 5 bases from J, with 18 bases between. CDR3 residues: CASESQGMGETQYF. CDR3 nucleotides: TGTGCCAGCGAATCCCAGGGGATGGGGGAGACCCAGTACTTC. The variable domain in full, completed from reference TRBV2 and TRBJ2-5, reads EPEVTQTPSHQVTQMGQEVILRCVPISNHLYFYWYRQILGQKVEFLVSFYNNEISEKSEIFDDQFSVERPDGSNFTLKIRSTKLEDSAMYFCASESQGMGETQYFGPGTRLLVL.

This clonotype was recorded many times. The V gene is TRBV29-1, the J gene TRBJ1-1, with no clear D. The V end lost 1 base, the J end lost 11 bases, and 17 bases lay between the germline ends. The CDR3 extends over 13 amino acids. The germline V gene has CDR1 SQVTM and CDR2 ANQGSEA. CDR3 protein: CSVEVRLPGPAFF. In DNA form, the CDR3 reads TGCAGCGTTGAAGTGAGACTCCCCGGGCCCGCTTTCTTT.

This clonotype was observed a handful of times. This chain links TRBV4-2 with TRBJ2-7; D remains unclear. CDR3 length: 17 residues. V dropped 1 base and J dropped 1 base, with 17 bases sitting between them. CDR1 and CDR2 from the germline V gene are LGHNA and YNFKEQ. CDR3 in amino acids: CASSQAASGAYSYEQYF. CDR3 nucleotides: TGTGCCAGCAGCCAAGCGGCAAGTGGTGCCTATTCCTACGAGCAGTACTTC.

The chain uses TRBV5-1 and TRBJ2-7; D unresolved. CDR1 and CDR2 from the germline V gene are SGHRS and YFSETQ. V was trimmed by 0 bases and J by 5 bases, leaving 6 bases between them. This CDR3 has 12 residues. The CDR3 is CASSLAADEQYF. DNA of the CDR3: TGCGCCAGCAGCTTGGCGGCCGACGAGCAGTACTTC.

The rearrangement uses TRBV2 and TRBJ2-5; 14 bases agree with TRBD2. CDR3 length equals 17 residues. Per the germline V gene, CDR1 is SNHLY and CDR2 is FYNNEI. Trimming took 5 bases from V and 8 from J; bases not matched to a gene: 13. This CDR3 reads CASSRDGLAGGRQTQYF. The DNA for the CDR3 is TGTGCCAGCAGTCGAGATGGACTAGCGGGGGGTCGGCAAACCCAGTACTTC. Full variable domain (missing parts from reference TRBV2 and TRBJ2-5): EPEVTQTPSHQVTQMGQEVILRCVPISNHLYFYWYRQILGQKVEFLVSFYNNEISEKSEIFDDQFSVERPDGSNFTLKIRSTKLEDSAMYFCASSRDGLAGGRQTQYFGPGTRLLVL.

This chain uses TRBV28 with TRBJ2-7; D is perhaps TRBD2 (6 bases). Looked up from germline, CDR1 is MDHEN and CDR2 is SYDVKM. V was shortened by 5 bases and J by 4 bases, with 27 bases between the two germline ends. This CDR3 contains 18 residues. The DNA for the CDR3 is TGTGCCAGCAGTCCTATTCTCGGGAGAGGGAGAAACACGTACGAGCAGTACTTC. Translation: CASSPILGRGRNTYEQYF. The entire variable domain, with the rest obtained from reference TRBV28 and TRBJ2-7, is as follows: DVKVTQSSRYLVKRTGEKVFLECVQDMDHENMFWYRQDPGLGLRLIYFSYDVKMKEKGDIPEGYSVSREKKERFSLILESASTNQTSMYLCASSPILGRGRNTYEQYFGPGTRLTVT.

This clonotype came up many times. This sequence joins TRBV11-2 and TRBJ2-3; D may be TRBD1 (6 bases). V lost 5 bases to trimming and J lost 4 bases, with 16 bases between them. This CDR3 comprises 15 residues. Germline lookup yields CDR1 SGHAT and CDR2 FQNNGV. This chain's CDR3 is CASSLGTYSADTQYF. DNA of the CDR3: TGTGCCAGCAGCCTAGGGACATACTCAGCAGATACGCAGTATTTT.

This clonotype was seen repeatedly, ten times or more. The rearrangement joins TRBV7-2 to TRBJ2-7; D gene unclear. The CDR3 spans 14 residues. Germline V CDR1 and CDR2: SGHTA, FQGNSA. V gave up 1 base and J gave up 7 bases, with 14 bases separating them. Written as DNA, the CDR3 is TGTGCCAGCAGCTTAGAGTTTTTCGTCGAAGAGCAGTACTTC. This translates into CASSLEFFVEEQYF.

This clonotype was picked up many times. V is TRBV28 and J is TRBJ1-5; D uncertain. The V end was cut by 7 bases, the J end by 4 bases, with 11 bases between. Germline V gives CDR1 MDHEN, CDR2 SYDVKM. The CDR3 is 13 residues long. The CDR3 reads CASKSGPNQPQHF. The CDR3 bases are TGTGCCAGCAAGTCCGGACCTAATCAGCCCCAGCATTTT. The whole variable domain, remainder taken from reference TRBV28 and TRBJ1-5, is DVKVTQSSRYLVKRTGEKVFLECVQDMDHENMFWYRQDPGLGLRLIYFSYDVKMKEKGDIPEGYSVSREKKERFSLILESASTNQTSMYLCASKSGPNQPQHFGDGTRLSIL.

A few counts support this clonotype. The chain links TRBV27 to TRBJ2-7, with 7 bases matching TRBD1. The CDR3 totals 12 residues. The germline V gene encodes CDR1 MNHEY and CDR2 SMNVEV (reference sequence). The ends lost 5 bases at V and 7 bases at J; junction bases unmatched: 5. The CDR3 nucleotides read TGTGCCAGCAGTGACAAACAGGGGGAGCAGTACTTC. Translated: CASSDKQGEQYF.